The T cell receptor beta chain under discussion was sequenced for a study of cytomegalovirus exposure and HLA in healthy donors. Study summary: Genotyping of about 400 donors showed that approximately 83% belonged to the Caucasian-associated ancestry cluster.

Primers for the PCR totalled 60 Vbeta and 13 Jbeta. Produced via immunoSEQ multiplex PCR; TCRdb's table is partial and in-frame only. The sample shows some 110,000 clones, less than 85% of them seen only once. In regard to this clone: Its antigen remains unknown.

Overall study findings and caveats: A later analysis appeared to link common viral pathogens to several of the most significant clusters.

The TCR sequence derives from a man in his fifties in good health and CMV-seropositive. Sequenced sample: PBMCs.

The chain's CDR3 is CASSTSGYNEQFF. Here the CDR3 DNA reads TGTGCCAGTTCGACTAGCGGCTACAATGAGCAGTTCTTC. The chain joins TRBV28 to TRBJ2-1, with 9 bases lining up with TRBD2. The CDR3 has 13 amino acids. The V segment lost 9 bases and the J segment 3 bases; nucleotides outside the gene matches: 3. Germline values: CDR1 MDHEN, CDR2 SYDVKM.